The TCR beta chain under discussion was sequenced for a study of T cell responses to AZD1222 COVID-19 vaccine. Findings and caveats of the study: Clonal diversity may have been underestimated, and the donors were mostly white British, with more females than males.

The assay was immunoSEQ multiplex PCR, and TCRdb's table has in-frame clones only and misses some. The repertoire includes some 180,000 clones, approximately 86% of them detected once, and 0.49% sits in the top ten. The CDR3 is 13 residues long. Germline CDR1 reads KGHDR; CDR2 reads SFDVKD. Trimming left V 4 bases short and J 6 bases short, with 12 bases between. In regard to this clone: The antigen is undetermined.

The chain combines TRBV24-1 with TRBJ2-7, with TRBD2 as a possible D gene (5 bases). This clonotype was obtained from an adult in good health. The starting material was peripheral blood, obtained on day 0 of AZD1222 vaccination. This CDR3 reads CATSEPRRPEQYF. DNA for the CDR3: TGTGCCACCAGTGAACCGCGGAGGCCCGAGCAGTACTTC.